These 14 T cell receptor beta chains came from one sample sequenced in a study of shared clonotypes between healthy human individuals. The data were produced by immunoSEQ multiplex PCR, yet TCRdb's version contains in-frame clones alone and is incomplete. The sample has roughly 2.4 million clones, under 97% seen once. The sequenced sample consisted of naive CD4+ T cells sorted from blood. As to subset: CD45RA+ positively selected. These receptors were collected from a man aged 18 to 30 in good health.

The CDR3 loop reads CASSLGTGVNYGYTF. The CDR3 nucleotides read TGCGCCAGCAGCCTTGGGACAGGAGTCAACTATGGCTACACCTTC. The chain links TRBV4-1 to TRBJ1-2; TRBD1 matches at 8 bases. The germline gives CDR1 MGHRA, CDR2 YSYEKL. The CDR3 totals 15 residues. J gave up 2 bases and V 4 bases, and 6 bases lay outside the gene matches.

This chain links TRBV7-2 with TRBJ1-2; D gene uncertain. V shed 5 bases and J shed 7 bases, with 8 bases lying between them. The CDR3 extends over 11 amino acids. CDR1 is SGHTA, CDR2 FQGNSA, per germline. DNA for the CDR3: TGTGCCAGCAGCCCAAATGTTGGCTACACCTTC. This codes for CASSPNVGYTF. Variable domain in full (rest from reference TRBV7-2 and TRBJ1-2): GAGVSQSPSNKVTEKGKDVELRCDPISGHTALYWYRQSLGQGLEFLIYFQGNSAPDKSGLPSDRFSAERTGGSVSTLTIQRTQQEDSAVYLCASSPNVGYTFGSGTRLTVV.

This chain uses TRBV12-5 with TRBJ1-1, with D unresolved. This CDR3 has 12 residues. CDR1 LGHNT and CDR2 FRNRAP come from the germline V gene. Trimming cost V 4 bases and J 5 bases, with 8 bases left between them. DNA for the CDR3: TGTGCTAGTGGTTCGAGGTTGACTGAAGCTTTCTTT. Translating gives CASGSRLTEAFF. The whole variable domain, filled in from reference TRBV12-5 and TRBJ1-1, reads DARVTQTPRHKVTEMGQEVTMRCQPILGHNTVFWYRQTMMQGLELLAYFRNRAPLDDSGMPKDRFSAEMPDATLATLKIQPSEPRDSAVYFCASGSRLTEAFFGQGTRLTVV.

This chain uses TRBV7-9 with TRBJ2-1; 9 bases line up with TRBD2. Germline CDR1 SEHNR, CDR2 FQNEAQ (reference sequence). This CDR3 region has 14 residues. V lost 5 bases and J lost 10; bases outside the gene matches: 9. The CDR3 region has the DNA TGTGCCAGCAGCCACCCGGGACTAGCTAGCGAGCAGTTCTTC. Encoded protein: CASSHPGLASEQFF.

The V gene is TRBV9, the J gene TRBJ2-6; TRBD1 or TRBD2 may be the D gene (6 bases each). Trimming pared 7 bases from V and 2 bases from J, leaving 10 bases between. Germline V CDR1 and CDR2: SGDLS, YYNGEE. The CDR3 extends over 14 amino acids. The DNA of the CDR3 is TGTGCCAGCCACGGGGGCCCTGGGGCCAACGTCCTGACTTTC. Protein sequence: CASHGGPGANVLTF.

This clone occurred once. The V and J genes are TRBV2 and TRBJ2-1, with a possible D match to TRBD1 (6 bases). Per the germline V gene, CDR1 is SNHLY and CDR2 is FYNNEI. Trimming removed 10 bases at V and 12 bases at J, with 22 bases between. CDR3 size: 13 residues. The CDR3 reads CAKGQSGASGQFF. For the CDR3, the DNA is TGTGCCAAAGGACAGTCCGGAGCGTCAGGGCAGTTCTTC.

The CDR3 DNA is TGCGCCAGCAGCCAAGATTACGGTTTCCCCGGGGAGCTGTTTTTT. Its translation: CASSQDYGFPGELFF. The V call is TRBV4-3, the J call TRBJ2-2; D gene unclear. The germline CDR1 and CDR2 sequences are LGHNA and YSLEER. V was pared by 0 bases and J by 6 bases, with 11 bases between. The CDR3 runs to 15 residues.

The chain is built from TRBV18 and TRBJ2-5; D is unresolved. V was cut by 0 bases and J by 5 bases, with 10 bases left in between. Germline lookup yields CDR1 KGHSH and CDR2 LQKENI. This CDR3 has 14 amino acids. CDR3 amino acids: CASSPPSSSETQYF. In nucleotides, the CDR3 is TGTGCCAGCTCACCACCTAGCAGCTCGGAGACCCAGTACTTC.

This clone appeared a few times. The J gene is TRBJ2-7, the V gene TRBV2, with 12 bases aligning to TRBD1. V lost 7 bases, J lost 3 bases, and 4 bases stayed unmatched. In germline, CDR1 is SNHLY, CDR2 FYNNEI. The CDR3 spans 14 residues. The chain's CDR3 is CASTGTGGVYEQYF. For the CDR3, the DNA is TGTGCCAGCACCGGGACAGGGGGCGTCTACGAGCAGTACTTC.

This sequence joins TRBV11-2 and TRBJ2-3, with a weak D call TRBD1 (6 bases). Germline V gives CDR1 SGHAT, CDR2 FQNNGV. CDR3 length: 15 residues. V was shortened by 7 bases and J by 2 bases, with 16 bases between the two germline ends. The CDR3 DNA reads as TGTGCCAGCAACAAACAGGGACATGACACAGATACGCAGTATTTT. Translated: CASNKQGHDTDTQYF.

The chain recombines TRBV4-2 with TRBJ2-4; D remains unclear. V was shortened by 0 bases and J by 16 bases, with 16 bases between the two germline ends. The CDR3 consists of 13 residues. Germline values: CDR1 LGHNA, CDR2 YNFKEQ. CDR3: CASSQDRPARTYF. The CDR3, as DNA: TGTGCCAGCAGCCAAGATAGGCCAGCCCGTACATACTTC.

The chain joins TRBV5-1 to TRBJ2-3; possible D gene TRBD1, 6 bases. The CDR3 has 16 amino acids. The V gene's germline CDR1 is SGHRS and CDR2 YFSETQ. Trimming removed 4 bases from V and 0 bases from J, with 15 bases in between. The chain's CDR3 is CASSPQGHTSTDTQYF. CDR3 DNA sequence: TGCGCCAGCAGCCCGCAGGGACACACTAGCACAGATACGCAGTATTTT.

The V and J genes are TRBV7-9 and TRBJ2-7; maybe TRBD2 (6 bases). Trimming took off 1 base at V and 3 bases at J, with 13 bases between the two ends. The germline V gene encodes CDR1 SEHNR and CDR2 FQNEAQ (reference sequence). The CDR3 sequence is 15 residues long. The chain's CDR3 is CASSLVRDSLYEQYF. The CDR3 DNA follows: TGTGCCAGCAGCTTAGTGAGGGACTCTCTCTACGAGCAGTACTTC.

V gene TRBV4-1 combines with J gene TRBJ2-7; D possibly corresponds to TRBD1 (6 bases). Looked up from germline, CDR1 is MGHRA and CDR2 is YSYEKL. This CDR3 spans 16 amino acids. Trimming took off 6 bases at V and 5 bases at J, with 23 bases between the two ends. The CDR3 region is CASRPRIVGGSDEQYF. In DNA form, the CDR3 reads TGCGCCAGCAGGCCAAGAATTGTAGGGGGAAGCGACGAGCAGTACTTC.